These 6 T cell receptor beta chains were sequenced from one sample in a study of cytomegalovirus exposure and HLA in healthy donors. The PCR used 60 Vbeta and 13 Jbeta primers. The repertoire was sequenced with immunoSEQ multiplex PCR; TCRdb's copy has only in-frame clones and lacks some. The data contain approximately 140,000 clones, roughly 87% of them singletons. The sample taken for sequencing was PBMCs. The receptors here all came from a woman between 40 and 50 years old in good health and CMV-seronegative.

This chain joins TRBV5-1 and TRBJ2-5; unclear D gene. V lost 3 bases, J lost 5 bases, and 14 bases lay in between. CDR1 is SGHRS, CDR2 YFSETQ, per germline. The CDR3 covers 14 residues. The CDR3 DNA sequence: TGCGCCAGCAGCTCCCCAACCGGGTTGGAGACCCAGTACTTC. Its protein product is CASSSPTGLETQYF.

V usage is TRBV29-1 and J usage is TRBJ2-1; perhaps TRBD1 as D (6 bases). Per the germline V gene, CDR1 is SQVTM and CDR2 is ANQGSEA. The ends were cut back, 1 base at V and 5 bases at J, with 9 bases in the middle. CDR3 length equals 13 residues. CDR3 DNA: TGCAGCGTTGAAGGGACAGCCAACAATGAGCAGTTCTTC. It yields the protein CSVEGTANNEQFF.

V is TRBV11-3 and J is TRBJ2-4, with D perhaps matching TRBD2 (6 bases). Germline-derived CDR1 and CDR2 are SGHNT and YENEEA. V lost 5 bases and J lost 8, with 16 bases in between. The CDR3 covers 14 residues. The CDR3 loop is CASSPGGTGDIQYF. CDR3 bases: TGTGCCAGCAGCCCGGGCGGGACGGGGGACATTCAGTACTTC.

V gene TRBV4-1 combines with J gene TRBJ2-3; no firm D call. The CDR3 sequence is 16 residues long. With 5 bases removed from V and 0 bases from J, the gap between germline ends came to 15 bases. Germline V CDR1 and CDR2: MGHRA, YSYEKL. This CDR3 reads CASSVFSTPSTDTQYF. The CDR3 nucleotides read TGCGCCAGCAGCGTATTTAGCACCCCTAGCACAGATACGCAGTATTTT.

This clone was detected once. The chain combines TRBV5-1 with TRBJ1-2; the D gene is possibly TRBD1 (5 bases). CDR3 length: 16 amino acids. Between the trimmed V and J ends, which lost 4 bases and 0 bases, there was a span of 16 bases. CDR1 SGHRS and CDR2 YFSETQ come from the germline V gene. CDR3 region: CASSPPGETANYGYTF. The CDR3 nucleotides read TGCGCCAGCAGCCCCCCGGGGGAGACTGCTAACTATGGCTACACCTTC.

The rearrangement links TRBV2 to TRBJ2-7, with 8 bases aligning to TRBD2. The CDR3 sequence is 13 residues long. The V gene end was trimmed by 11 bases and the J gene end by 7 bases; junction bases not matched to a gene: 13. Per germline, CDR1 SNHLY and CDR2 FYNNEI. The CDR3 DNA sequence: TGTGCCTCGGGGATCCTAGCGGGTGGTGAGCAGTACTTC. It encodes CASGILAGGEQYF.